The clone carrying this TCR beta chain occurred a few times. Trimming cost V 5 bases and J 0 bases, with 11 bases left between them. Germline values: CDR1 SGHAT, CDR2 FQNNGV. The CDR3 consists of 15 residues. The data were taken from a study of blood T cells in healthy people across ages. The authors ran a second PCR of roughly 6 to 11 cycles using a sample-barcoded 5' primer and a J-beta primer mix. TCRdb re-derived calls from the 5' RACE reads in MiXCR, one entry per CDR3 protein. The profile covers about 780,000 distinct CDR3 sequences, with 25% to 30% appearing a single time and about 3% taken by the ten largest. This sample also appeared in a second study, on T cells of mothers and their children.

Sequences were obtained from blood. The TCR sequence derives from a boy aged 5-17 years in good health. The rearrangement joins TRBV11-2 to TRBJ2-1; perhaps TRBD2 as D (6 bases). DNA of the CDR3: TGTGCCAGCAGCGCCGCCGGGGGCTCCTACAATGAGCAGTTCTTC. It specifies CASSAAGGSYNEQFF.